These 21 T cell receptor beta chains share one sample of origin, sequenced in a study of Ad26.COV2.S vaccination and SARS-CoV-2 variants. Treatment indicated: about 20 received Ad26.COV2.S at low or high dose, single or two shots; 5 received placebo; per-sample allocation not given. On day 63 after the first injection, vaccine and placebo recipients gave samples. The protocol was immunoSEQ multiplex PCR, while the TCRdb copy is restricted to in-frame clones and leaves out a portion. This sample has 440,000 or so clones, with 90% found just once. The sequences come from peripheral blood, collected in a trial of Ad26.COV2.S vaccine versus placebo. The source of these receptors is a person between 18 and 59 years old who received the Ad26.COV2.S COVID-19 vaccine or a placebo.

This chain links TRBV28 with TRBJ2-7; possible D gene TRBD2, 5 bases. Germline V gene sequence: CDR1 MDHEN, CDR2 SYDVKM. The CDR3 is 15 amino acids. Trimming pared 4 bases from V and 3 bases from J, leaving 16 bases between. The DNA of the CDR3 is TGTGCCAGCAGTTCCACCTCAGAAGGAGGCTACGAGCAGTACTTC. Its translation: CASSSTSEGGYEQYF.

The V gene is TRBV2, the J gene TRBJ2-1; 11 bases fit TRBD2. Germline CDR1 SNHLY, CDR2 FYNNEI. V dropped 8 bases and J dropped 0; count of bases not matched to a gene: 15. CDR3 size: 19 residues. In nucleotides, the CDR3 is TGTGCCAGCGGTGGTGTAACTAGCGGGAGTTCCGACTCCTACAATGAGCAGTTCTTC. Residues: CASGGVTSGSSDSYNEQFF.

This clone was seen a few times. The chain joins TRBV5-8 to TRBJ2-7; 10 positions match TRBD1. The CDR3 covers 16 residues. The V and J ends lost 5 bases and 2 bases, in that order; junction bases with no gene match: 10. Germline values: CDR1 SGHTS, CDR2 YDEGEE. In DNA form, the CDR3 reads TGTGCCAGCAGTCTTCCGGGACAGGGGTTCCCCTACGAGCAGTACTTC. It translates to CASSLPGQGFPYEQYF. The complete variable domain, with remaining parts taken from reference TRBV5-8 and TRBJ2-7, reads EAGVTQSPTHLIKTRGQQATLRCSPISGHTSVYWYQQALGLGLQFLLWYDEGEERNRGNFPPRFSGRQFPNYSSELNVNALELEDSALYLCASSLPGQGFPYEQYFGPGTRLTVT.

This sequence joins TRBV7-3 and TRBJ2-1, with 14 bases matching TRBD2. The CDR3 has 16 residues. With V trimmed by 0 bases and J by 8 bases, 3 bases remained unmatched. Germline lookup yields CDR1 SGHTA and CDR2 FQGTGA. CDR3 sequence: CASSLTTTSGRDEQFF. In DNA, the CDR3 is TGTGCCAGCAGCTTAACTACGACTAGCGGGAGGGATGAGCAGTTCTTC.

The chain is built from TRBV19 and TRBJ1-6; D ambiguous. CDR1 is LNHDA, CDR2 SQIVND, per germline (reference sequence). This CDR3 has 14 residues. Trimming cost V 5 bases and J 4 bases, with 9 bases left between them. The CDR3: CASSLQKYNSPLHF. Written as DNA, the CDR3 is TGTGCCAGTAGTTTACAGAAATATAATTCACCCCTCCACTTT.

The V and J genes are TRBV7-2 and TRBJ2-2; tentatively, D is TRBD1 (5 bases). V shed 1 base and J shed 4 bases, with 16 bases lying between them. CDR1 is SGHTA and CDR2 is FQGNSA in the germline V gene. The CDR3 is made up of 17 amino acids. Here the CDR3 DNA reads TGTGCCAGCAGCTTAGTTAAGCAGGGTGTATTCACCGGGGAGCTGTTTTTT. It yields the protein CASSLVKQGVFTGELFF.

The genes are TRBV5-1 and TRBJ2-7, with D possibly TRBD2 on 5 matching bases. CDR3 length equals 17 residues. Per the germline V gene, CDR1 is SGHRS and CDR2 is YFSETQ. The ends were cut back, 4 bases at V and 6 bases at J, with 26 bases in the middle. The CDR3, as DNA: TGCGCCAGCAGCCGATACGGGCCACGGGGATTCGAGGGCGAGCAGTACTTC. Encoded protein: CASSRYGPRGFEGEQYF.

V gene TRBV14 combines with J gene TRBJ2-7; a weak D match, TRBD2 (6 bases). Germline CDR1 SGHDN, CDR2 FVKESK. There are 13 residues in the CDR3. V was cut by 6 bases and J by 3 bases, with 12 bases left in between. As DNA, the CDR3 is TGTGCCAGCAGAGAAAGCGGGTTCTACGAGCAGTACTTC. Its translation is CASRESGFYEQYF.

The V and J genes are TRBV6-5 and TRBJ1-6, with 9 bases that match TRBD1. Looked up from germline, CDR1 is MNHEY and CDR2 is SVGAGI. Unmatched junction bases numbered 3, after V lost 2 bases and J lost 10 bases. The CDR3 is 14 residues long. The CDR3 sequence: CASSYAGQGSPLHF. The CDR3 coding sequence is TGTGCCAGCAGTTACGCGGGACAGGGATCACCCCTCCACTTT.

V usage is TRBV27 and J usage is TRBJ2-7; 8 bases align to TRBD2. CDR1 is MNHEY and CDR2 is SMNVEV in the germline V gene (reference sequence). Trimming removed 11 bases from V and 2 bases from J; junction bases left unmatched: 5. The CDR3 runs 12 residues. Here the CDR3 reads CAAGGPPYEQYF. The CDR3 bases are TGTGCCGCGGGAGGACCTCCCTACGAGCAGTACTTC.

A remark on this clone: Other DNA sequences in the same sample also yield this CDR3. The chain is built from TRBV9 and TRBJ2-1, with D unclear. Germline values: CDR1 SGDLS, CDR2 YYNGEE. The CDR3 is 15 amino acids. V lost 0 bases and J 0 bases, leaving 7 bases between the germline ends. CDR3 in DNA: TGTGCCAGCAGCGTAGGGGCTAGCTCCTACAATGAGCAGTTCTTC. Its protein is CASSVGASSYNEQFF.

The chain couples TRBV12-3 or TRBV12-4 to TRBJ2-5, with D unclear. This CDR3 is built from 13 residues. Trimming took off 10 bases at V and 1 base at J, with 13 bases between the two ends. The CDR3 DNA reads TGTGCCACGAAATCACACCTCCAAGAGACCCAGTACTTC. It is translated as CATKSHLQETQYF.

This chain uses TRBV21-1 with TRBJ2-7. TRBV21-1 is given as a pseudogene. This CDR3 region has 13 residues. CDR3 protein: CATPLLSPYEQYF. The CDR3 DNA reads as TGTGCCACCCCCCTTTTAAGTCCGTACGAGCAGTACTTC.

The chain recombines TRBV5-5 with TRBJ2-5; D is uncertain. This CDR3 spans 14 amino acids. Germline V CDR1 and CDR2: SGHKS, YYEKEE (reference sequence). V was pared by 5 bases and J by 5 bases, with 16 bases between. CDR3 sequence reads: CASSTDISRETQYF. The CDR3 coding sequence is TGTGCCAGCAGTACCGACATATCCCGGGAGACCCAGTACTTC.

J is TRBJ2-7 and V is TRBV5-4; 8 bases are a match to TRBD2. Germline CDR1 SGHNT, CDR2 YYREEE (reference sequence). The CDR3 spans 17 residues. The V gene end was trimmed by 4 bases and the J gene end by 4 bases; junction bases not matched to a gene: 16. CDR3 DNA: TGTGCCAGCAGCCTGGACGGGAGGGCGGCGCAAGATTACGAGCAGTACTTC. This translates into CASSLDGRAAQDYEQYF.

The CDR3 loop is CASSQGTAGGVGIQYF. CDR3 nucleotide sequence: TGTGCCAGCAGCCAAGGTACAGCGGGAGGGGTTGGCATTCAGTACTTC. This sequence joins TRBV4-2 and TRBJ2-4, with 10 bases lining up with TRBD2. The CDR3 runs to 16 residues. V shed 1 base and J 9 bases; nucleotides not matched to a gene: 9. CDR1 is LGHNA and CDR2 is YNFKEQ in the germline V gene.

The chain employs TRBV28 and TRBJ1-2; D is possibly TRBD1 (5 bases). CDR1 and CDR2 (germline): MDHEN, SYDVKM. Trimming removed 7 bases at V and 4 bases at J, with 7 bases between. This CDR3 is built from 11 residues. In nucleotides, the CDR3 is TGTGCCAGCATGGGGGTCTATGGCTACACCTTC. It yields the protein CASMGVYGYTF.

The rearrangement joins TRBV7-9 to TRBJ1-2; a weak D match, TRBD1 (6 bases). Germline V gene sequence: CDR1 SEHNR, CDR2 FQNEAQ (reference sequence). This CDR3 has 15 residues. Trimming cost V 4 bases and J 7 bases, with 19 bases left between them. The CDR3 DNA sequence: TGTGCCAGCAGCTCAGGGGACGACACTCCGGGTGGCTACACCTTC. This encodes CASSSGDDTPGGYTF.

This clone was seen once. The rearrangement links TRBV6-5 to TRBJ1-1; 7 bases map to TRBD1. The CDR3 runs 14 residues. The ends lost 6 bases at V and 5 bases at J; junction bases unmatched: 9. Germline CDR1 MNHEY, CDR2 SVGAGI. CDR3 in amino acids: CASRKFRGRTEAFF. The DNA of the CDR3 is TGTGCCAGCAGGAAGTTCAGGGGGAGGACTGAAGCTTTCTTT.

The rearrangement joins TRBV19 to TRBJ2-3, with D possibly matching TRBD2 (7 bases). The V gene's germline CDR1 is LNHDA and CDR2 SQIVND (reference sequence). Trimming left V 7 bases short and J 2 bases short, with 22 bases between. This CDR3 spans 17 amino acids. CDR3 amino acids: CASTRSSGGAATDTQYF. DNA of the CDR3: TGTGCCAGTACTAGATCGTCGGGGGGCGCAGCCACAGATACGCAGTATTTT. The full variable domain, in which reference TRBV19 and TRBJ2-3 provide the parts outside the CDR3, is DGGITQSPKYLFRKEGQNVTLSCEQNLNHDAMYWYRQDPGQGLRLIYYSQIVNDFQKGDIAEGYSVSREKKESFPLTVTSAQKNPTAFYLCASTRSSGGAATDTQYFGPGTRLTVL.

The chain joins TRBV30 to TRBJ2-1; no definite D call. With 3 bases removed from V and 7 bases from J, the gap between germline ends came to 4 bases. This CDR3 is built from 10 residues. Germline V lookup: CDR1 GTSNPN, CDR2 SVGIG (reference sequence). Written as DNA, the CDR3 is TGTGCCTGGAGAAGGAATGAGCAGTTCTTC. It codes for CAWRRNEQFF.